These 8 T cell receptor beta chains share one sample of origin, sequenced in a study of tissue T cells after allogeneic stem cell transplantation. Generated by immunoSEQ multiplex PCR, the TCRdb table keeps only in-frame clones and is missing some. The data show tens of thousands of clones, with 69% seen just once and less than 0.5% held by the top ten. Sequencing was performed on blood. The origin of the receptors is a female BALB/c mouse in good health. Strain haplotype (MHC): H2-d.

Comment on this clone: Mouse germline and gene names are used. Read sequence stops 1 residue before the CDR3 end, and the germline J gene provides the missing end. The chain has TRBV13-2 and TRBJ2-2; D uncertain. Germline lookup yields CDR1 NNHNN and CDR2 SYGAGS (reference sequence). V was cut by 0 bases and J by 4 bases, with 10 bases left in between. The CDR3 is 15 residues long. CDR3 DNA (partial): TGTGCCAGCGGTGATGGAGGGAAGAGCACCGGGCAGCTCTAC. This gives the protein CASGDGGKSTGQLY. The whole CDR3 protein is CASGDGGKSTGQLYF.

As regards this clone: The listed genes are named as in mouse. The DNA ends 1 residue before the CDR3 does, and the rest of the CDR3 is filled in from the germline J gene. The chain joins TRBV29 to TRBJ2-7, with TRBD2 matching over 12 bases. From germline, CDR1 is MSHET and CDR2 SYDVDS. The CDR3 is 15 amino acids. Unmatched junction bases numbered 4, after V lost 7 bases and J lost 0 bases. CDR3 bases read: TGTGCTAGCAAGACTGGGGGGGCGCCCTCCTATGAACAGTAC. Protein sequence: CASKTGGAPSYEQY. The CDR3 reads in full as CASKTGGAPSYEQYF.

On this clone itself: The gene symbols are mouse symbols. The missing CDR3 end, 1 residue past where the read stops, is filled in from the germline J gene. This chain uses TRBV5 with TRBJ2-4; possibly TRBD1 or TRBD2 for D (5 bases each). CDR3 length equals 15 residues. CDR1 and CDR2 from the germline V gene are LGHNA and YNLKQL (reference sequence). Deletions cut 2 bases from V and 2 bases from J, with 11 bases between. Incomplete CDR3 DNA: TGTGCCAGCAGCCAATACGCGGGGGTTCAAAACACCTTGTAC. It yields the protein CASSQYAGVQNTLY. In full, the CDR3 reads CASSQYAGVQNTLYF.

As for this clone: Gene names follow the mouse nomenclature. The sequence runs out 1 residue before the end of the CDR3; the remainder is reconstructed from the germline J gene. The V and J genes are TRBV5 and TRBJ2-2, with D possibly TRBD2 on 5 matching bases. CDR1 LGHNA and CDR2 YNLKQL come from the germline V gene (reference sequence). The CDR3 is 16 amino acids. V dropped 0 bases and J dropped 0 bases, with 8 bases sitting between them. Partial CDR3 DNA: TGTGCCAGCAGCCAAGATGATGGGGCAAACACCGGGCAGCTCTAC. Its translation: CASSQDDGANTGQLY. The entire CDR3 protein reads CASSQDDGANTGQLYF.

Of note for this clone: These gene names are mouse names. The CDR3 extends 1 residue past the end of the read, so its final part is completed from the germline J gene. The V call is TRBV1, the J call TRBJ2-7; D remains unclear. CDR3 length: 14 amino acids. V shed 2 bases and J shed 0 bases, with 8 bases lying between them. Germline V lookup: CDR1 NSQYPW, CDR2 LRSPGD (reference sequence). The CDR3 loop reads CTCSAKGSSYEQYF. CDR3 bases read: TGCACCTGCAGTGCAAAGGGTAGCTCCTATGAACAGTAC.

With respect to this clone: Gene names refer to mouse genes. The read stops 1 residue short of the end of the CDR3; the missing end is completed from the germline J gene. The chain joins TRBV13-2 to TRBJ1-1, with D unclear. The CDR3 has 12 residues. Trimming pared 4 bases from V and 4 bases from J, leaving 8 bases between. CDR1 and CDR2 (germline): NNHNN, SYGAGS (reference sequence). CDR3 in amino acids: CASGSGFTEVFF. The CDR3 DNA, read in part, is TGTGCCAGCGGTTCGGGGTTCACAGAAGTCTTC.

This clone has just one count. The gene symbols are mouse symbols. The sequenced fragment ends 1 residue before the CDR3 boundary, so the rest is inferred from the germline J gene. V usage is TRBV14 and J usage is TRBJ2-5; 9 positions match TRBD1. The CDR3 sequence is 14 residues long. Germline-derived CDR1 and CDR2 are SGHDT and FRDEAV. V lost 4 bases and J lost 4; bases outside the gene matches: 4. The CDR3 DNA, read in part, is TGTGCCAGCAGTACCGGGACAGGGAAAGACACCCAGTAC. It is translated as CASSTGTGKDTQY. The whole CDR3 protein is CASSTGTGKDTQYF.

On this clone: Each gene name is a mouse one. From the germline J gene comes the end of the CDR3, since the read stops 1 residue before it. The chain uses TRBV13-1 and TRBJ2-5; 8 positions agree with TRBD2. The V gene end was trimmed by 0 bases and the J gene end by 6 bases; junction bases not matched to a gene: 3. This CDR3 comprises 14 residues. CDR1 and CDR2 from the germline V gene are NSHNY and SYGAGN. CDR3 bases read: TGTGCCAGCAGTGATGGTAACTGGGGGGACACCCAGTAC. It codes for CASSDGNWGDTQY. The full CDR3 is CASSDGNWGDTQYF.